A selection of T cell receptor beta chains follows, all from one sample in a study of vaccination and CD4 T cells after COVID-19. For these receptors, no antigen is known. TCRdb re-analysed the PCR reads in MiXCR, keeping a single row per CDR3 protein. The sample holds 9,500 to 10,000 distinct CDR3 sequences, less than 65% seen once. The sample taken for sequencing was CD4+ T cells from blood, cultured in vitro. The receptors originated from a human donor who had recovered from COVID-19. Each CDR3 is given with its conserved first and last residue. Each record gives: V gene, J gene, clone size, D gene, CDR3 protein, CDR3 DNA. The D gene is left open where the match is weak. Some rows mark clone size as missing; the rest say once, few, many or name a class of expanded clone.

TRBV5-4	TRBJ2-5	NA	TRBD1	CASTASGQGIGTQYF	TGTGCCAGCACCGCCTCAGGACAGGGAATCGGGACCCAGTACTTC
TRBV28	TRBJ2-4	NA	NA	CASTQGGQNIQYF	TGTGCCAGCACCCAGGGGGGGCAAAACATTCAGTACTTC
TRBV11-3	TRBJ2-1	NA	NA	CASSLGAALVNEQFF	TGTGCCAGCAGCTTGGGGGCCGCCTTGGTGAATGAGCAGTTCTTC
TRBV6-1	TRBJ2-5	NA	TRBD1	CASSGPQTGDWETQYF	TGTGCCAGCAGTGGCCCGCAGACAGGGGATTGGGAGACCCAGTACTTC
TRBV24-1	TRBJ1-2	few	NA	CATSVVRVDYGYTF	TGTGCCACCAGTGTCGTCAGGGTAGACTATGGCTACACCTTC
TRBV19	TRBJ1-5	NA	TRBD1	CASSRQGRGNQPQHF	TGTGCCAGTAGCAGACAGGGTAGAGGCAATCAGCCCCAGCATTTT
TRBV20-1	TRBJ1-6	NA	TRBD1	CSAAPRDPQGVDSPLHF	TGCAGTGCTGCCCCTCGAGACCCCCAGGGGGTAGATTCACCCCTCCACTTT
TRBV27	TRBJ2-3	once	NA	CASSFGTRSTDTQYF	TGTGCCAGCAGTTTCGGAACGCGTTCCACAGATACGCAGTATTTT
TRBV28	TRBJ2-5	NA	TRBD1	CASRPQAGGETQYF	TGTGCCAGCAGACCCCAGGCAGGGGGCGAGACCCAGTACTTC
TRBV7-3	TRBJ1-1	few	NA	CASSLQVGTEAFF	TGTGCCAGCAGCTTACAGGTGGGCACTGAAGCTTTCTTT